This T cell receptor beta chain was sequenced in a study of cytomegalovirus exposure and HLA in healthy donors. Study-level results: It is likely that the observed cluster of highly shared sequence variants was a sequencing artifact.

Primers for the PCR totalled 60 Vbeta and 13 Jbeta. Data came from immunoSEQ multiplex PCR; TCRdb stores just in-frame clones and leaves some out. The profile covers roughly 130,000 clones, with around three quarters appearing a single time and about 2% taken by the ten largest. Healthy bone marrow donors made up the donors. About this clone itself: The target antigen is unknown.

Per the germline V gene, CDR1 is SGHNT and CDR2 is YYREEE (reference sequence). The CDR3 totals 15 residues. Germline trimming cut 2 bases from V and 0 bases from J; bases unmatched to any gene: 1. This receptor was identified in a man younger than 35 in good health and CMV-seronegative. V gene TRBV5-4 combines with J gene TRBJ2-1, with 8 positions matching TRBD2. The sequenced material came from PBMCs. CDR3 sequence (DNA): TGTGCCAGCAGCTTCAGCGGGAGCTCCTACAATGAGCAGTTCTTC. Residues: CASSFSGSSYNEQFF. The full variable domain, in which reference TRBV5-4 and TRBJ2-1 provide the parts outside the CDR3, is ETGVTQSPTHLIKTRGQQVTLRCSSQSGHNTVSWYQQALGQGPQFIFQYYREEENGRGNFPPRFSGLQFPNYSSELNVNALELDDSALYLCASSFSGSSYNEQFFGPGTRLTVL.